This T cell receptor beta chain was identified in a study of T cells in Graves' hyperthyroidism and ophthalmopathy. This CDR3 spans 16 amino acids. V shed 3 bases and J shed 0 bases, with 9 bases lying between them. Germline V gives CDR1 MDHEN, CDR2 SYDVKM. Authors of the study amplified TCR beta CDR3 regions from RNA transcripts. A set of HTBI primers served as the primers for a first-round RT-PCR of the TCR CDR3. TCRdb re-analysed the multiplex PCR reads in MiXCR, keeping a single row per CDR3 protein. The sample has about 610,000 distinct CDR3 sequences; approximately 16% are singletons. The chain couples TRBV28 to TRBJ2-6; D gene ambiguous. Sequencing used blood. This receptor was taken from a woman aged 40 to 50 with Graves' ophthalmopathy. The CDR3 loop is CASSFVQLSGANVLTF. In DNA form, the CDR3 reads TGTGCCAGCAGTTTTGTACAGCTCTCTGGGGCCAACGTCCTGACTTTC.